This T cell receptor (beta chain) was sequenced during a study of radiation and T cells in renal cell carcinoma. Background on the study: Nephrectomy followed 15 Gy stereotactic body radiation by 4 weeks. General study results and limits: Baseline intratumoral clonotype presence is unknown without pretreatment biopsies.

TCRdb's copy holds only in-frame clones and misses some; the assay was immunoSEQ multiplex PCR. The sample lists tens of thousands of clones; around 72% were seen once. Points on this clone: Its antigen is still unknown.

This sample's time point: baseline pretreatment blood. Treatment of the sample: 15 Gy SBRT to primary tumor, nephrectomy 4 weeks later. Serial blood draws occurred at baseline and 2 and 4 weeks post-SBRT. Clear cell pathology was present in this patient's renal cell carcinoma. This receptor was obtained from a man in his sixties with renal cell carcinoma. The sample here was blood, taken from a patient whose treatment included radiotherapy and nephrectomy.

The DNA of the CDR3 is TGTGCCAGCAGCACGACAGTAGTCGCTGGAAACACCATATATTTT. Its protein product is CASSTTVVAGNTIYF. The chain couples TRBV6-6 to TRBJ1-3, with D possibly matching TRBD1 (5 bases). The CDR3 contains 15 residues. Trimming stripped 6 bases from V and 2 bases from J, with 14 bases between. Germline CDR1 is MNHNY and CDR2 is SVGAGI (reference sequence).